This T cell receptor beta chain was retrieved from a study of blood T cell repertoires in COVID-19. Study as a whole: There were acute and convalescent COVID-19 samples, and they came from the United States, Italy and Spain.

Enrolled through a virtual design, the participants were between 18 and 89 years of age and came from about two dozen US areas. Grouping used clinical history reported by participants in a survey and questionnaire. The CDR3 totals 17 residues. Germline loops: CDR1 SGDLS, CDR2 YYNGEE. The trim removed 0 bases at V and 8 bases at J, leaving 9 bases unmatched. Authors' analysis steps: It was from reference gene primer amplification that nucleated cell counts were estimated. Assay: immunoSEQ multiplex PCR; the TCRdb copy retains only in-frame clones and omits some. For V, J and clone size, that table is used; D and trimming come from the DNA. Of about 220,000 clones detected, roughly 86% appear once; the ten largest clones hold 2.6%.

This rearrangement joins TRBV9 to TRBJ1-6; 9 bases are a match to TRBD1. The source material was PBMCs or T cells enriched from blood (not recorded which). This sequence originates from a woman aged 25-40 years with acute COVID-19. Here the CDR3 DNA reads TGTGCCAGCAGCGTAGGGGAAGGGACAGGGACATATTCACCCCTCCACTTT. Translation gives CASSVGEGTGTYSPLHF.